This TCR beta chain was sequenced during a study of CD8+ T cells in alopecia areata. Treatment defined: oral pan-JAK inhibitor, 5-10 mg twice daily. It was cDNA, reverse transcribed from extracted RNA, that served as the sequencing template. The method was immunoSEQ multiplex PCR; TCRdb's version includes in-frame clones alone and lacks a portion of them. The sample consists of around 200,000 clones, over 60% of them appearing once. This receptor was identified in a human donor with alopecia areata. This material consisted of CD4+ T cells sorted from blood, taken at week 4, from a patient treated with tofacitinib.

The CDR3 region is CASRDTIGRRAFF. The DNA of the CDR3 is TGTGCCAGCAGAGATACCATCGGCCGTCGTGCTTTCTTT. The chain joins TRBV6-1 to TRBJ1-1, with D uncertain. V was clipped by 6 bases and J by 11 bases, with 19 bases between them. The length of the CDR3 is 13 residues. CDR1 is MNHNS and CDR2 is SASEGT in the germline V gene.